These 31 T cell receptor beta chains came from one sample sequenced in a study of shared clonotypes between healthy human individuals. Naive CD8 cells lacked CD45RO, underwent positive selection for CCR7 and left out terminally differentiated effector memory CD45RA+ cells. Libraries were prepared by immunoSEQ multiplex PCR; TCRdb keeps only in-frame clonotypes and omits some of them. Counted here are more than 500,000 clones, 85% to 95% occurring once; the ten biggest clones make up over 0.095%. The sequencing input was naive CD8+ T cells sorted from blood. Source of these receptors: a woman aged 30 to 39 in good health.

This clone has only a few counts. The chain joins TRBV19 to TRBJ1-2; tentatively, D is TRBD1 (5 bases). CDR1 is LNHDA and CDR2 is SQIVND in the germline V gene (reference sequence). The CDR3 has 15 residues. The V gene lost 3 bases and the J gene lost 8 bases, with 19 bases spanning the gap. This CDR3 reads CASSIYVGEGAGYTF. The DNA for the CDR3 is TGTGCCAGTAGTATCTACGTGGGGGAAGGGGCCGGCTACACCTTC.

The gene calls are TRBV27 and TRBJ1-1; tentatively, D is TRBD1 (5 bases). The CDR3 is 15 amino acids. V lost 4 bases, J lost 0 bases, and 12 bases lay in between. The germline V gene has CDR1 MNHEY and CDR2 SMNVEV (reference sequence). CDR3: CASSSTTGVNTEAFF. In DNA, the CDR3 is TGTGCCAGCAGTTCCACTACAGGAGTGAACACTGAAGCTTTCTTT.

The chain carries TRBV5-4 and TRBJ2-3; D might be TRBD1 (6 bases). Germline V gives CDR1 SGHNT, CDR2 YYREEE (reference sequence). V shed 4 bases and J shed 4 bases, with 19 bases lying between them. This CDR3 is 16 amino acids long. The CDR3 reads CASSDGVQGYSDTQYF. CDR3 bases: TGTGCCAGCAGCGATGGGGTTCAGGGGTACTCAGATACGCAGTATTTT.

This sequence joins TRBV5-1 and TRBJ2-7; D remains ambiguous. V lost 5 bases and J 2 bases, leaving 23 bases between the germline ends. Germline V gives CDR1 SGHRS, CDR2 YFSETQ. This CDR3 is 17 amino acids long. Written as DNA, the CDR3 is TGCGCCAGCAGTTACGGTAGGGTGGAGCACTACACCTACGAGCAGTACTTC. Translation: CASSYGRVEHYTYEQYF.

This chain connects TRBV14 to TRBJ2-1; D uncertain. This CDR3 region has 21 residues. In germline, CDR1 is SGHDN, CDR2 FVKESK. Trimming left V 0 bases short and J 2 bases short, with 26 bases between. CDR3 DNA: TGTGCCAGCAGCCAAGATTTAGGCACTTCCCGAACGGTGGAGCCCTACAATGAGCAGTTCTTC. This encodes CASSQDLGTSRTVEPYNEQFF.

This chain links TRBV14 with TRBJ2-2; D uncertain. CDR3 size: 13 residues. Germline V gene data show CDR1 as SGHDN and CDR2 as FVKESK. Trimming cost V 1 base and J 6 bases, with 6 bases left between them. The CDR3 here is CASSQGRPGELFF. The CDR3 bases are TGTGCCAGCAGCCAAGGTCGGCCCGGGGAGCTGTTTTTT.

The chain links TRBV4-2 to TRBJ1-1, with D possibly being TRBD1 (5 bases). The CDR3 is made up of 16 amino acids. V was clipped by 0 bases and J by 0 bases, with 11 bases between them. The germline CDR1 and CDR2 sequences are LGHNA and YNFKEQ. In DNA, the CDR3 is TGTGCCAGCAGCCAAGATGAGGGACCTCTGAACACTGAAGCTTTCTTT. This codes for CASSQDEGPLNTEAFF.

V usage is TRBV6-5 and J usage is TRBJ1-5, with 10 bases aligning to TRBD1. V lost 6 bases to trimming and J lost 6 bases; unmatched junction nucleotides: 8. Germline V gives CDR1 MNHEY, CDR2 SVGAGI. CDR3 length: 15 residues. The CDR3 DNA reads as TGTGCCAGCAGCCCTGGGACAGGGGTGGGTCAGCCCCAGCATTTT. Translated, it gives CASSPGTGVGQPQHF.

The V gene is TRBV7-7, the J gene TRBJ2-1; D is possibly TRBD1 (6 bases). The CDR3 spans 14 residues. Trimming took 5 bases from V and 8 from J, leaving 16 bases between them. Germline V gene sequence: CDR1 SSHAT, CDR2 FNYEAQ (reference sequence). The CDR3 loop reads CASSLLTGTDEQFF. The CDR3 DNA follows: TGTGCCAGCAGCCTCTTAACAGGGACGGATGAGCAGTTCTTC.

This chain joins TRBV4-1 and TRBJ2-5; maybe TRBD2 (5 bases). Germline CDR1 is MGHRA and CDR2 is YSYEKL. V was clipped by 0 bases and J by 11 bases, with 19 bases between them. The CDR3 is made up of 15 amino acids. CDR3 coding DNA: TGCGCCAGCAGCCAAGATATCGGACCCCGCTCGGGGCAGTACTTC. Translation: CASSQDIGPRSGQYF.

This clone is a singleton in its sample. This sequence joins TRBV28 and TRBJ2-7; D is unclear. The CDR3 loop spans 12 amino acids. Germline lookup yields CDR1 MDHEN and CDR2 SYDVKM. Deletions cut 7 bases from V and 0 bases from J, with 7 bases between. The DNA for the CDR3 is TGTGCCAGCACCCCTGGCTCCTACGAGCAGTACTTC. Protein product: CASTPGSYEQYF.

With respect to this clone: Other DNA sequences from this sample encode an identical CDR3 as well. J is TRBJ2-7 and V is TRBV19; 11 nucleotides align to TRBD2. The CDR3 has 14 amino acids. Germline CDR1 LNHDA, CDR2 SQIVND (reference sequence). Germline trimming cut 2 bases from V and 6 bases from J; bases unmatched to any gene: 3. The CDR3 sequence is CASSILAGGGEQYF. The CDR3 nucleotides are TGTGCCAGTAGTATACTAGCGGGAGGAGGCGAGCAGTACTTC.

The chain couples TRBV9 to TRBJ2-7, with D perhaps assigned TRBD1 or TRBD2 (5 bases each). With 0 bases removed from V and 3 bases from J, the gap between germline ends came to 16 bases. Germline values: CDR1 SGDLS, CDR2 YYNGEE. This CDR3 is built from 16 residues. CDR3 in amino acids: CASSVGPTDSGYEQYF. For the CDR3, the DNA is TGTGCCAGCAGCGTAGGTCCTACAGACAGCGGCTACGAGCAGTACTTC.

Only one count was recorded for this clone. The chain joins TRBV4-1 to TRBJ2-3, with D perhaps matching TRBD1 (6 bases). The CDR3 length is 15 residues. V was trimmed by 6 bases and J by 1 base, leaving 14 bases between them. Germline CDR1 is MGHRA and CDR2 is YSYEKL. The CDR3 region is CASRRAPGGTDTQYF. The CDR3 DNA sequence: TGCGCCAGCAGACGCGCTCCAGGGGGCACAGATACGCAGTATTTT.

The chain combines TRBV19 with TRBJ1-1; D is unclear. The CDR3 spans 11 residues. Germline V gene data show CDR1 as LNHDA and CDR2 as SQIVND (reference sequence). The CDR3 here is CAVRMNTEAFF. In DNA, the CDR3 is TGTGCGGTCAGAATGAACACTGAAGCTTTCTTT.

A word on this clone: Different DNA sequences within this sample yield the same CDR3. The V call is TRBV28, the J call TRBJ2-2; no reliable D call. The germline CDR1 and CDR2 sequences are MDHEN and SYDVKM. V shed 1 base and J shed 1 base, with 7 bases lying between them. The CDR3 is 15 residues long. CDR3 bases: TGTGCCAGCAGTTTATATCCAGGGAACACCGGGGAGCTGTTTTTT. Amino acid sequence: CASSLYPGNTGELFF.

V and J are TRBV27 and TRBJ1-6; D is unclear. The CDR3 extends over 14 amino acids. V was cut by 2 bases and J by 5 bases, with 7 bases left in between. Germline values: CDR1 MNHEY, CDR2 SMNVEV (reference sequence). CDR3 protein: CASSLIGHNSPLHF. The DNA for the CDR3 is TGTGCCAGCAGTTTAATAGGCCATAATTCACCCCTCCACTTT.

The CDR3 sequence: CASSPGLAPTDTQYF. In DNA, the CDR3 is TGTGCCAGCAGTCCCGGACTAGCACCCACAGATACGCAGTATTTT. This chain links TRBV6-5 with TRBJ2-3, with 8 positions matching TRBD2. With 5 bases clipped from V and 2 bases from J, the junction kept 6 bases outside the gene matches. The CDR3 is 15 residues long. CDR1 is MNHEY and CDR2 is SVGAGI in the germline V gene.

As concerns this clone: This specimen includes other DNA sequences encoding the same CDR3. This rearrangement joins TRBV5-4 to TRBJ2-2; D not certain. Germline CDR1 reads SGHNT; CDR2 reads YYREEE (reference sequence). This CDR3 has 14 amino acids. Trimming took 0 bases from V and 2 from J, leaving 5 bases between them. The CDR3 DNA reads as TGTGCCAGCAGCTTGGCCGGTAACACCGGGGAGCTGTTTTTT. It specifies CASSLAGNTGELFF.

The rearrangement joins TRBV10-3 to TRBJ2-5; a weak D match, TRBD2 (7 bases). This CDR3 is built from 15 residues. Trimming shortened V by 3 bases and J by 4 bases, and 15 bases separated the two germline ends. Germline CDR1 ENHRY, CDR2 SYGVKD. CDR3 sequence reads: CAISDLAAGAETQYF. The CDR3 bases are TGTGCCATCAGTGATTTAGCGGCGGGGGCAGAGACCCAGTACTTC.

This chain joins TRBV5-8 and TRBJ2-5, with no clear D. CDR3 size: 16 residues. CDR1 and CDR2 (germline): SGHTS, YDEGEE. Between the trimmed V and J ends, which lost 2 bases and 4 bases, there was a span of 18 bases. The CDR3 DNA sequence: TGTGCCAGCAGCTTTGGCAGCTCCCCCCTCGGAGAGACCCAGTACTTC. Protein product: CASSFGSSPLGETQYF.

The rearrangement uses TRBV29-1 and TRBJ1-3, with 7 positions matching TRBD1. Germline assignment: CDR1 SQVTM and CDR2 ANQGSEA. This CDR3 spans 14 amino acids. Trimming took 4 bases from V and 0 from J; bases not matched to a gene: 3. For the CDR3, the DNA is TGCAGCGTTGCCACAGGGGACTCTGGAAACACCATATATTTT. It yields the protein CSVATGDSGNTIYF.

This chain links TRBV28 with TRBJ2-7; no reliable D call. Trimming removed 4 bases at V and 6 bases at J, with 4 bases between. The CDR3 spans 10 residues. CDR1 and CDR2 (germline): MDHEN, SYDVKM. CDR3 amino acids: CASSSIEQYF. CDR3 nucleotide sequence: TGTGCCAGCAGTTCTATCGAGCAGTACTTC.

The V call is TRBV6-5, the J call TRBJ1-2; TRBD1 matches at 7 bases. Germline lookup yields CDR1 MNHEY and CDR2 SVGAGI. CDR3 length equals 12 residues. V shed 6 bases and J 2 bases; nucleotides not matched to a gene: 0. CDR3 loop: CASRGQNYGYTF. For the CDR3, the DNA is TGTGCCAGCAGGGGACAGAACTATGGCTACACCTTC.

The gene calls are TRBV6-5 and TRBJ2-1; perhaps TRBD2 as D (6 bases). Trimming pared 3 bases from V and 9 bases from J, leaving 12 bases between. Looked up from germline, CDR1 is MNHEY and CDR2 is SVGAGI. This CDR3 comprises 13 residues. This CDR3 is CASSYGGISEQFF. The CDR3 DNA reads TGTGCCAGCAGTTATGGAGGGATTTCTGAGCAGTTCTTC.

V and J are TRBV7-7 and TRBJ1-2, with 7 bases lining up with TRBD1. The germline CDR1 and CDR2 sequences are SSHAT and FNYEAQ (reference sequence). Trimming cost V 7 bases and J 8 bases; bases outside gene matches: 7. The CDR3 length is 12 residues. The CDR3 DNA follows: TGTGCCAGCAACGGGGACAGCCCGGGCTACACCTTC. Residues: CASNGDSPGYTF. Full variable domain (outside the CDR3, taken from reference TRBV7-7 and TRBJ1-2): GAGVSQSPRYKVTKRGQDVTLRCDPISSHATLYWYQQALGQGPEFLTYFNYEAQPDKSGLPSDRFSAERPEGSISTLTIQRTEQRDSAMYRCASNGDSPGYTFGSGTRLTVV.

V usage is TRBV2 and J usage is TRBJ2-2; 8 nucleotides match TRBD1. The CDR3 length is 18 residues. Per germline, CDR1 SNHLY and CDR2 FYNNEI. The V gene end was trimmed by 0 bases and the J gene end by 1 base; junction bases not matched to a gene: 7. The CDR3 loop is CASSEAELDRENTGELFF. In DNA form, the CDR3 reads TGTGCCAGCAGTGAAGCCGAACTGGACAGGGAGAACACCGGGGAGCTGTTTTTT.

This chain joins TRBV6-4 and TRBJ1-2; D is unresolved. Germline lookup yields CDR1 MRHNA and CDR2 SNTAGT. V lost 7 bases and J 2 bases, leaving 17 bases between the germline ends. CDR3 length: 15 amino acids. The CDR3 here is CASTQTCCPNYGYTF. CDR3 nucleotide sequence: TGTGCCAGCACCCAGACATGTTGCCCGAACTATGGCTACACCTTC.

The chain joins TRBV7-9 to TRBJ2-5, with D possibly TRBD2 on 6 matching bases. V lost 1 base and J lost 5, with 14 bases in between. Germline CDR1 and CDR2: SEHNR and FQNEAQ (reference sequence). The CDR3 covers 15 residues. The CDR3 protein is CASSLGGLGTETQYF. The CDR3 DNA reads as TGTGCCAGCAGCTTAGGGGGCCTAGGGACTGAGACCCAGTACTTC.

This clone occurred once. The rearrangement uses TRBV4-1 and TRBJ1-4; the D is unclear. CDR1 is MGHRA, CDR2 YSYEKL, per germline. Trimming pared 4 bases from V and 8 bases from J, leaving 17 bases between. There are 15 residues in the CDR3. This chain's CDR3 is CASSPRGFSGEKLFF. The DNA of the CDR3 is TGCGCCAGCAGCCCCCGGGGTTTTAGCGGCGAAAAACTGTTTTTT.

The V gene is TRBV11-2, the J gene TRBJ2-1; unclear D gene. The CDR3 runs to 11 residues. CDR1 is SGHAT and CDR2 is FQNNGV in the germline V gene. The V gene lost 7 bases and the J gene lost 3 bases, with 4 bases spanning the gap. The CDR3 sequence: CASKDYNEQFF. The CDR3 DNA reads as TGTGCCAGCAAAGACTACAATGAGCAGTTCTTC.